This TCR delta chain was recorded in a study of gamma-delta T cells after stem cell transplantation. The V gene's germline CDR1 is GEAIGNYY and CDR2 EKD. V was cut by 0 bases and J by 4 bases, with 14 bases left in between. The CDR3 is made up of 15 amino acids. For this clone: A read error likely explains why the TCRdb protein, taken from a much larger clone, differs from this DNA's translation at residue 7; the protein shown is translated from the DNA.

TCRdb reapplied CATT to the RT-PCR reads. Of fewer than 3,500 delta-chain clones in the sample, 1.5% to 2% were seen once. V is TRDV2 and J is TRDJ1, with no clear D. The receptor comes from a human donor. It is not recorded whose cells these are; they may come from a transplant donor. The sample comprised gamma-delta T cells. This chain's CDR3 is CACDTLETANDKLIF. The CDR3 coding sequence is TGTGCCTGTGACACCCTCGAGACGGCCAACGATAAACTCATCTTT.